Described below is a single T cell receptor beta chain sequence and its context. These data are taken from a study of beta chain features in type 1 diabetes. V gave up 4 bases and J gave up 5 bases; unmatched junction bases: 7. The V gene's germline CDR1 is SQVTM and CDR2 ANQGSEA. The CDR3 is 13 amino acids. What was sequenced were expressed TCRB transcripts, since all of the isolated RNA had been reverse transcribed. The table came from immunoSEQ multiplex PCR; TCRdb's copy has only in-frame clones and leaves some out. This table holds 150,000 or so clones, around a tenth found once. Sequenced sample: central memory CD4+ T cells from blood. This rearrangement joins TRBV29-1 to TRBJ1-1; 7 nucleotides match TRBD1. This clonotype was obtained from a man between 18 and 35 years old in good health. CDR3 amino acids: CSVGQGERTEAFF. CDR3 DNA: TGCAGCGTTGGCCAGGGGGAAAGGACTGAAGCTTTCTTT.